This T cell receptor beta chain came from a study of control samples from healthy donors and cancer patients. The data were produced by immunoSEQ multiplex PCR, yet TCRdb's version contains in-frame clones alone and is incomplete. The sample has some 87,000 clones, 90% to 95% seen once. This TCR came from a man aged 25-45 years in good health. Material for sequencing was blood.

The CDR3 reads CASSLAPGEGSHNEQFF. Written as DNA, the CDR3 is TGTGCCAGCAGCTTAGCGCCCGGGGAGGGCAGTCACAATGAGCAGTTCTTC. The rearrangement joins TRBV7-2 to TRBJ2-1; TRBD2 matches 7 bases. The CDR3 has 17 residues. V shed 0 bases and J 5 bases; nucleotides not matched to a gene: 10. Germline CDR1 is SGHTA and CDR2 is FQGNSA.